One sample yielded the 21 T cell receptor beta chains listed below, sequenced in a study of OX40 agonist ivuxolimab in advanced cancers. Clones were read by immunoSEQ multiplex PCR, and TCRdb kept only the in-frame ones, dropping some. The table includes approximately 62,000 clones, approximately 91% detected once. Source: CD4+ or CD8+ T cells sorted from blood, taken in a trial of the OX40 agonist ivuxolimab. The receptors were gathered from an adult with an advanced solid tumor such as melanoma, head and neck, liver or kidney cancer.

This sequence joins TRBV27 and TRBJ2-1, with 10 bases lining up with TRBD1. V shed 5 bases and J 14 bases; nucleotides not matched to a gene: 15. Germline values: CDR1 MNHEY, CDR2 SMNVEV (reference sequence). The CDR3 spans 15 residues. CDR3 sequence: CASSPYPFRDRGEFF. CDR3 DNA: TGTGCCAGCAGTCCCTACCCTTTCCGGGACAGGGGTGAGTTCTTC.

The J gene is TRBJ2-5, the V gene TRBV7-8; 10 bases align to TRBD1. The J call may not be correct, given that the DNA end is closer to TRBJ2-7. Germline CDR1 reads SGHVS; CDR2 reads FQNEAQ. This CDR3 spans 16 amino acids. The CDR3 sequence: CASSSETGTGVYEQYF. The CDR3, as DNA: TGTGCCAGCAGTTCAGAGACGGGGACAGGGGTGTACGAGCAGTACTTC.

The chain couples TRBV6-1 to TRBJ1-4; D may be TRBD1 (6 bases). This CDR3 is 17 amino acids long. Between the trimmed V and J ends, which lost 4 bases and 8 bases, there was a span of 23 bases. Germline assignment: CDR1 MNHNS and CDR2 SASEGT. DNA of the CDR3: TGTGCCAGCAGTGCCACCAGCCCGGGGGCAGGGTTCGAAAAACTGTTTTTT. Residues: CASSATSPGAGFEKLFF.

This chain uses TRBV18 with TRBJ1-5, with 9 positions matching TRBD1. The trim removed 5 bases at V and 4 bases at J, leaving 18 bases unmatched. The CDR3 is 19 amino acids. CDR1 is KGHSH and CDR2 is LQKENI in the germline V gene. In DNA, the CDR3 is TGTGCCAGCTCATCAACCAGAGGCTTGGACAGGGGAGCAAATCAGCCCCAGCATTTT. It encodes CASSSTRGLDRGANQPQHF.

The V call is TRBV15, the J call TRBJ1-2, with TRBD1 identical over 9 bases. J lost 4 bases, V lost 4 bases, and 10 bases had no gene match. This CDR3 is 16 amino acids long. Per the germline V gene, CDR1 is LNHNV and CDR2 is YYDKDF (reference sequence). CDR3 residues: CATSNLGQGRSYGYTF. CDR3 in DNA: TGTGCCACCAGCAATCTGGGACAGGGAAGAAGCTATGGCTACACCTTC.

CDR3 in amino acids: CASSQDPDRTGKTQYF. The CDR3 DNA is TGTGCCAGCAGCCAAGACCCGGACAGGACCGGCAAGACCCAGTACTTC. The V call is TRBV4-2, the J call TRBJ2-5, with 7 positions matching TRBD1. The ends lost 0 bases at V and 6 bases at J; junction bases unmatched: 10. CDR1 is LGHNA, CDR2 YNFKEQ, per germline. There are 16 residues in the CDR3.

On this clone: At one end the junction does not follow the germline gene, possibly because of a read error. The chain combines TRBV19 with TRBJ1-5; tentatively, D is TRBD1 (5 bases). The CDR3 runs 15 residues. Germline V gene lookup returns CDR1 LNHDA and CDR2 SQIVND (reference sequence). This CDR3 is CASSTQGGANQPRHF. CDR3 nucleotides: TGTGCCAGTAGTACCCAGGGAGGGGCGAATCAGCCCCGGCATTTT.

The chain combines TRBV30 with TRBJ1-4, with a weak D call TRBD1 (6 bases). V shed 3 bases and J shed 2 bases, with 13 bases lying between them. The CDR3 is 15 residues long. Germline lookup yields CDR1 GTSNPN and CDR2 SVGIG (reference sequence). The DNA of the CDR3 is TGTGCCTGGAGAAAAGGGGGTTCGACTAATGAAAAACTGTTTTTT. Translating it yields CAWRKGGSTNEKLFF.

The V gene is TRBV18, the J gene TRBJ2-7, with D perhaps TRBD1 (5 bases). Trimming shortened V by 3 bases and J by 2 bases, and 11 bases separated the two germline ends. The CDR3 has 14 amino acids. The germline V gene encodes CDR1 KGHSH and CDR2 LQKENI. CDR3 sequence reads: CASSPSMGPYEQYF. The CDR3 region has the DNA TGTGCCAGCTCACCCAGCATGGGGCCCTACGAGCAGTACTTC. Supplemented by reference TRBV18 and TRBJ2-7, the full variable domain reads NAGVMQNPRHLVRRRGQEARLRCSPMKGHSHVYWYRQLPEEGLKFMVYLQKENIIDESGMPKERFSAEFPKEGPSILRIQQVVRGDSAAYFCASSPSMGPYEQYFGPGTRLTVT.

J is TRBJ1-6 and V is TRBV5-1; tentatively, D is TRBD1 (5 bases). Germline V CDR1 and CDR2: SGHRS, YFSETQ. This CDR3 is 16 amino acids long. The ends were cut back, 2 bases at V and 10 bases at J, with 19 bases in the middle. The chain's CDR3 is CASSLLETGGGSPLHF. The CDR3 DNA follows: TGCGCCAGCAGCTTATTGGAAACGGGGGGAGGCTCACCCCTCCACTTT.

This chain connects TRBV6-6 to TRBJ2-7, with D unresolved. CDR3 size: 12 residues. Germline lookup yields CDR1 MNHNY and CDR2 SVGAGI (reference sequence). Trimming shortened V by 5 bases and J by 3 bases, and 8 bases separated the two germline ends. The CDR3 reads CASSRDNYEQYF. CDR3 in DNA: TGTGCCAGCAGTCGAGACAACTACGAGCAGTACTTC.

The rearrangement links TRBV19 to TRBJ1-2; 9 positions match TRBD1. This CDR3 spans 16 amino acids. Germline values: CDR1 LNHDA, CDR2 SQIVND (reference sequence). The V and J ends lost 5 bases and 2 bases, in that order; junction bases with no gene match: 9. CDR3 sequence reads: CASSPRRDRVNYGYTF. CDR3 DNA sequence: TGTGCCAGTAGTCCGAGACGGGACAGGGTGAACTATGGCTACACCTTC.

The chain is built from TRBV5-1 and TRBJ2-3, with D uncertain. Looked up from germline, CDR1 is SGHRS and CDR2 is YFSETQ. Trimming stripped 0 bases from V and 0 bases from J, with 5 bases between. CDR3 length: 14 residues. The CDR3 loop is CASSLATSTDTQYF. DNA for the CDR3: TGCGCCAGCAGCTTGGCAACTAGCACAGATACGCAGTATTTT.

The chain combines TRBV4-2 with TRBJ1-2; no clear D. Germline loops: CDR1 LGHNA, CDR2 YNFKEQ. The CDR3 is made up of 15 amino acids. The V and J ends lost 5 bases and 8 bases respectively, with 21 bases between them. The CDR3 loop is CASSSQMTRPGGYTF. The DNA of the CDR3 is TGTGCCAGCAGCTCCCAGATGACCCGACCGGGGGGCTACACCTTC.

The chain links TRBV7-9 to TRBJ1-2; D may be TRBD1 (5 bases). V shed 4 bases and J shed 8 bases, with 20 bases lying between them. CDR1 is SEHNR and CDR2 is FQNEAQ in the germline V gene (reference sequence). The CDR3 runs to 15 residues. CDR3 sequence (DNA): TGTGCCAGCAGCTCTCCGGGACTCTCCTTACTCGGCTACACCTTC. It specifies CASSSPGLSLLGYTF.

The chain is built from TRBV13 and TRBJ2-3; 11 nucleotides agree with TRBD2. The CDR3 totals 17 residues. Germline V gene data show CDR1 as PRHDT and CDR2 as FYEKMQ (reference sequence). V lost 5 bases, J lost 2 bases, and 9 bases stayed unmatched. CDR3 sequence (DNA): TGTGCCAGCAGCCGCTCGGGACTAGCGGATTTCACAGATACGCAGTATTTT. Encoded protein: CASSRSGLADFTDTQYF.

J is TRBJ2-7 and V is TRBV6-1; D call uncertain. V was trimmed by 3 bases and J by 3 bases, leaving 12 bases between them. This CDR3 has 14 amino acids. Germline V gives CDR1 MNHNS, CDR2 SASEGT. CDR3 DNA: TGTGCCAGCAGTGACGGAAGTTTACGCTACGAGCAGTACTTC. It is translated as CASSDGSLRYEQYF.

V usage is TRBV5-6 and J usage is TRBJ1-2; D call uncertain. The length of the CDR3 is 11 residues. V shed 3 bases and J shed 3 bases, with 3 bases lying between them. Looked up from germline, CDR1 is SGHDT and CDR2 is YYEEEE. CDR3 sequence (DNA): TGTGCCAGCAGCTCAGACTATGGCTACACCTTC. Encoded protein: CASSSDYGYTF.

The chain combines TRBV29-1 with TRBJ2-5, with D possibly matching TRBD2 (6 bases). There are 14 residues in the CDR3. V gave up 5 bases and J gave up 3 bases, with 16 bases separating them. CDR1 is SQVTM, CDR2 ANQGSEA, per germline. The CDR3 protein is CSVQVGTSKETQYF. In DNA form, the CDR3 reads TGCAGCGTTCAGGTTGGGACTTCGAAAGAGACCCAGTACTTC.

The table lists this clone with a count of one. The chain couples TRBV18 to TRBJ2-1; 7 positions match TRBD1. V dropped 3 bases and J dropped 9; count of bases not matched to a gene: 11. CDR3 length equals 15 residues. Germline V gives CDR1 KGHSH, CDR2 LQKENI. CDR3 DNA: TGTGCCAGCTCACCCCTGACAGGGTTAAGGAGTGAGCAGTTCTTC. It encodes CASSPLTGLRSEQFF.

V is TRBV5-8 and J is TRBJ1-5, with a tentative D call TRBD1 (6 bases). The germline V gene encodes CDR1 SGHTS and CDR2 YDEGEE. This CDR3 region has 13 residues. V lost 7 bases and J lost 7, with 15 bases in between. The CDR3 protein is CASPQGLGQPQHF. The CDR3 region has the DNA TGTGCCAGCCCACAGGGCCTGGGACAGCCCCAGCATTTT.